The clone carrying this TCR beta chain was observed many times. Its antigen is undetermined. These data come from a study of spatial heterogeneity in lung cancer. Overall study: Patients with untreated early-stage non-small cell lung cancer, numbering approximately 79, were the donors. Compared with alpha-chain sequences, beta-chain sequences were consistently detected in greater numbers. After resection, follow-up PBMC samples were sequenced when available, at a median of roughly 26 months later.

Study outcomes and limitations: Ubiquitous expanded tumor TCRs were seen in blood more at resection than at follow-up.

TCRdb used MiXCR to reprocess the 5' RACE reads, holding one entry per CDR3 protein. The sample includes 25,000 to 30,000 distinct CDR3 sequences, less than 6% of them seen just once. Sample time point: blood at routine non-recurrence follow-up after resection. Frozen PBMC, nontumor lung or tumor provided whole RNA, which was sequenced unsorted. Trimming pared 3 bases from V and 0 bases from J, leaving 15 bases between. The germline gives CDR1 SGHAT, CDR2 FQDESV (reference sequence). This CDR3 is 17 amino acids long. This TCR came from a male donor with early-stage non-small cell lung cancer. The starting material was PBMCs, obtained at follow-up. This sequence joins TRBV11-1 and TRBJ2-1, with D possibly being TRBD1 (5 bases). The chain's CDR3 is CASSLFARGSSYNEQFF. The CDR3 DNA follows: TGTGCCAGCAGCTTGTTCGCAAGGGGAAGCTCCTACAATGAGCAGTTCTTC.